Below, 18 T cell receptor beta chains from the same sample are listed, as sequenced in a study of T-cell memory formation after mild COVID-19. TCRdb used MiXCR to reprocess the 5' RACE reads, holding one entry per CDR3 protein. In the table there are hundreds of thousands of distinct CDR3 sequences, about a fifth of which are singletons. Material for sequencing was PBMCs or a T cell subset sorted from them (not recorded which). The receptors shown here come from an adult woman who had mild COVID-19 (a few samples of this study predate the infection). Cell type and time point are not known.

This clonotype was counted a few times. The CDR3 reads CASSSGLAGHTDTQYF. In DNA, the CDR3 is TGTGCCAGCAGCTCCGGACTAGCGGGGCACACAGATACGCAGTATTTT. The V gene is TRBV7-2, the J gene TRBJ2-3; 12 positions match TRBD2. Per the germline V gene, CDR1 is SGHTA and CDR2 is FQGNSA. The length of the CDR3 is 16 residues. After removal of 4 bases from V and 2 bases from J, the junction contained 4 bases not matched to a gene.

This clonotype was observed a few times. The genes are TRBV9 and TRBJ2-5; D unclear. Trimming removed 0 bases from V and 1 base from J, with 7 bases in between. Per the germline V gene, CDR1 is SGDLS and CDR2 is YYNGEE. The CDR3 runs 14 residues. The CDR3 here is CASSVVDIQETQYF. The CDR3 DNA follows: TGTGCCAGCAGCGTAGTTGACATCCAAGAGACCCAGTACTTC.

This sequence joins TRBV20-1 and TRBJ2-7, with TRBD2 identical over 8 bases. Germline assignment: CDR1 DFQATT and CDR2 SNEGSKA (reference sequence). This CDR3 has 15 residues. V lost 4 bases and J lost 1; bases outside the gene matches: 9. CDR3 region: CSATGTSVLSYEQYF. In nucleotides, the CDR3 is TGCAGTGCTACGGGGACTAGTGTATTATCCTACGAGCAGTACTTC.

This clonotype was counted only a few times. The chain couples TRBV24-1 to TRBJ2-1; the D is unclear. V was trimmed by 1 base and J by 3 bases, leaving 12 bases between them. The length of the CDR3 is 16 residues. Germline CDR1 KGHDR, CDR2 SFDVKD. CDR3 in amino acids: CATSDFLTSDYNEQFF. The CDR3 nucleotides are TGTGCCACCAGTGATTTTTTAACATCGGACTACAATGAGCAGTTCTTC.

This clonotype turned up a few times. The chain combines TRBV27 with TRBJ2-7; D is unclear. V shed 3 bases and J shed 10 bases, with 13 bases lying between them. CDR3 length: 12 amino acids. The germline V gene has CDR1 MNHEY and CDR2 SMNVEV (reference sequence). The CDR3 sequence is CASSFSGVRQYF. The CDR3 DNA reads TGTGCCAGCAGTTTTAGTGGAGTCCGTCAGTACTTC.

This chain joins TRBV21-1 and TRBJ1-3; the table names TRBD1, a call not compared with the DNA. TRBV21-1 is termed a pseudogene. The CDR3 loop spans 17 amino acids. The CDR3 reads CASSPRGRPSSGNTIYF. CDR3 sequence (DNA): TGTGCCAGCAGCCCACGGGGCCGGCCGAGCTCTGGAAACACCATATATTTT.

This clonotype was observed a few times. The genes are TRBV15 and TRBJ2-7; TRBD1 agrees at 10 bases. The CDR3 length is 16 residues. Per the germline V gene, CDR1 is LNHNV and CDR2 is YYDKDF (reference sequence). The trim removed 0 bases at V and 2 bases at J, leaving 4 bases unmatched. The CDR3 DNA is TGTGCCACCAGCAGAGACGTCGGGACAGGGGCCTACGAGCAGTACTTC. Its translation: CATSRDVGTGAYEQYF.

This clonotype was observed a handful of times. The J gene is TRBJ2-1, the V gene TRBV24-1; TRBD2 matches 7 bases. V lost 5 bases and J lost 3; bases outside the gene matches: 6. Germline CDR1 reads KGHDR; CDR2 reads SFDVKD. The CDR3 runs to 15 residues. CDR3 loop: CATSGGGNNYNEQFF. The CDR3 coding sequence is TGTGCCACCAGTGGCGGGGGAAATAACTACAATGAGCAGTTCTTC.

This clonotype was seen more than once but under ten times. The genes are TRBV6-5 and TRBJ2-3; 9 bases map to TRBD1. Losses at the gene ends were 8 bases for V and 2 bases for J; bases not matched to a gene: 8. In germline, CDR1 is MNHEY, CDR2 SVGAGI. There are 15 residues in the CDR3. The CDR3 loop is CASATGTGYTDTQYF. The CDR3 DNA is TGTGCCAGCGCCACCGGGACAGGGTACACAGATACGCAGTATTTT.

The table lists this clonotype with a few counts. The chain joins TRBV24-1 to TRBJ2-1; 7 bases are a match to TRBD1. CDR1 KGHDR and CDR2 SFDVKD come from the germline V gene. The CDR3 has 18 residues. Trimming at V came to 4 bases and at J to 4 bases, leaving 15 bases not matched to a gene. The CDR3 region is CATSDPPGTAPDYNEQFF. Written as DNA, the CDR3 is TGTGCCACCAGTGACCCTCCCGGGACAGCCCCTGATTACAATGAGCAGTTCTTC.

The sample holds a few counts of this clonotype. The chain employs TRBV20-1 and TRBJ1-5, with D tentatively TRBD1 (5 bases). Germline CDR1 and CDR2: DFQATT and SNEGSKA (reference sequence). This CDR3 contains 15 residues. V lost 0 bases, J lost 2 bases, and 11 bases lay in between. The CDR3 reads CSARDFLGGNQPQHF. The CDR3 DNA is TGCAGTGCTAGAGATTTCCTGGGGGGCAATCAGCCCCAGCATTTT.

In this sample, this clonotype turned up many times. The chain uses TRBV12-3 or TRBV12-4 and TRBJ2-5, with a possible D match to TRBD1 (6 bases). V was shortened by 4 bases and J by 3 bases, with 9 bases between the two germline ends. The CDR3 runs to 13 residues. In nucleotides, the CDR3 is TGTGCCAGCAGTTCTCAGGGGAAAGAGACCCAGTACTTC. It encodes CASSSQGKETQYF.

This clonotype showed up just a few times. V is TRBV4-2 and J is TRBJ2-3; the D gene is possibly TRBD1 (6 bases). With 0 bases removed from V and 1 base from J, the gap between germline ends came to 8 bases. The CDR3 is 15 amino acids. Germline CDR1 reads LGHNA; CDR2 reads YNFKEQ. CDR3 amino acids: CASSQEQGGTDTQYF. The CDR3 nucleotides are TGTGCCAGCAGCCAAGAACAGGGAGGCACAGATACGCAGTATTTT.

The V call is TRBV7-8, the J call TRBJ2-1, with 7 bases lining up with TRBD1. The CDR3 sequence is 14 residues long. Germline V gene sequence: CDR1 SGHVS, CDR2 FQNEAQ. Unmatched junction bases numbered 3, after V lost 0 bases and J lost 7 bases. The CDR3 DNA is TGTGCCAGCAGCTTAGCGGGACAGTGGAATGAGCAGTTCTTC. Amino acids: CASSLAGQWNEQFF.

The chain combines TRBV5-5 with TRBJ1-2; the D is unclear. Looked up from germline, CDR1 is SGHKS and CDR2 is YYEKEE (reference sequence). Trimming left V 4 bases short and J 7 bases short, with 11 bases between. This CDR3 has 12 amino acids. The CDR3 region is CASSQSFFGYTF. Here the CDR3 DNA reads TGTGCCAGCAGCCAGAGCTTCTTTGGCTACACCTTC.

The rearrangement joins TRBV3-1 to TRBJ1-1, with unresolved D. Germline loops: CDR1 LGHDT, CDR2 YNNKEL (reference sequence). V lost 5 bases and J 11 bases, leaving 21 bases between the germline ends. The CDR3 extends over 14 amino acids. The CDR3 loop is CASSEAGPGRGAFF. CDR3 nucleotide sequence: TGTGCCAGCAGCGAAGCCGGTCCCGGGCGCGGGGCTTTCTTT.

The sample holds a few counts of this clonotype. This chain links TRBV7-2 with TRBJ2-7, with 7 bases that match TRBD1. Per the germline V gene, CDR1 is SGHTA and CDR2 is FQGNSA. The CDR3 consists of 14 residues. The V segment lost 5 bases and the J segment 3 bases; nucleotides outside the gene matches: 7. CDR3 sequence: CASSTGQVYYEQYF. The CDR3 bases are TGTGCCAGCAGCACAGGACAGGTCTACTACGAGCAGTACTTC.

The V gene is TRBV24-1, the J gene TRBJ2-2, with TRBD1 matching over 8 bases. Germline CDR1 is KGHDR and CDR2 is SFDVKD. This CDR3 has 16 residues. V dropped 4 bases and J dropped 1; count of bases not matched to a gene: 4. CDR3 DNA sequence: TGTGCCACCAGTGACCGCGGGACAGGGAACACCGGGGAGCTGTTTTTT. Amino acid sequence: CATSDRGTGNTGELFF.